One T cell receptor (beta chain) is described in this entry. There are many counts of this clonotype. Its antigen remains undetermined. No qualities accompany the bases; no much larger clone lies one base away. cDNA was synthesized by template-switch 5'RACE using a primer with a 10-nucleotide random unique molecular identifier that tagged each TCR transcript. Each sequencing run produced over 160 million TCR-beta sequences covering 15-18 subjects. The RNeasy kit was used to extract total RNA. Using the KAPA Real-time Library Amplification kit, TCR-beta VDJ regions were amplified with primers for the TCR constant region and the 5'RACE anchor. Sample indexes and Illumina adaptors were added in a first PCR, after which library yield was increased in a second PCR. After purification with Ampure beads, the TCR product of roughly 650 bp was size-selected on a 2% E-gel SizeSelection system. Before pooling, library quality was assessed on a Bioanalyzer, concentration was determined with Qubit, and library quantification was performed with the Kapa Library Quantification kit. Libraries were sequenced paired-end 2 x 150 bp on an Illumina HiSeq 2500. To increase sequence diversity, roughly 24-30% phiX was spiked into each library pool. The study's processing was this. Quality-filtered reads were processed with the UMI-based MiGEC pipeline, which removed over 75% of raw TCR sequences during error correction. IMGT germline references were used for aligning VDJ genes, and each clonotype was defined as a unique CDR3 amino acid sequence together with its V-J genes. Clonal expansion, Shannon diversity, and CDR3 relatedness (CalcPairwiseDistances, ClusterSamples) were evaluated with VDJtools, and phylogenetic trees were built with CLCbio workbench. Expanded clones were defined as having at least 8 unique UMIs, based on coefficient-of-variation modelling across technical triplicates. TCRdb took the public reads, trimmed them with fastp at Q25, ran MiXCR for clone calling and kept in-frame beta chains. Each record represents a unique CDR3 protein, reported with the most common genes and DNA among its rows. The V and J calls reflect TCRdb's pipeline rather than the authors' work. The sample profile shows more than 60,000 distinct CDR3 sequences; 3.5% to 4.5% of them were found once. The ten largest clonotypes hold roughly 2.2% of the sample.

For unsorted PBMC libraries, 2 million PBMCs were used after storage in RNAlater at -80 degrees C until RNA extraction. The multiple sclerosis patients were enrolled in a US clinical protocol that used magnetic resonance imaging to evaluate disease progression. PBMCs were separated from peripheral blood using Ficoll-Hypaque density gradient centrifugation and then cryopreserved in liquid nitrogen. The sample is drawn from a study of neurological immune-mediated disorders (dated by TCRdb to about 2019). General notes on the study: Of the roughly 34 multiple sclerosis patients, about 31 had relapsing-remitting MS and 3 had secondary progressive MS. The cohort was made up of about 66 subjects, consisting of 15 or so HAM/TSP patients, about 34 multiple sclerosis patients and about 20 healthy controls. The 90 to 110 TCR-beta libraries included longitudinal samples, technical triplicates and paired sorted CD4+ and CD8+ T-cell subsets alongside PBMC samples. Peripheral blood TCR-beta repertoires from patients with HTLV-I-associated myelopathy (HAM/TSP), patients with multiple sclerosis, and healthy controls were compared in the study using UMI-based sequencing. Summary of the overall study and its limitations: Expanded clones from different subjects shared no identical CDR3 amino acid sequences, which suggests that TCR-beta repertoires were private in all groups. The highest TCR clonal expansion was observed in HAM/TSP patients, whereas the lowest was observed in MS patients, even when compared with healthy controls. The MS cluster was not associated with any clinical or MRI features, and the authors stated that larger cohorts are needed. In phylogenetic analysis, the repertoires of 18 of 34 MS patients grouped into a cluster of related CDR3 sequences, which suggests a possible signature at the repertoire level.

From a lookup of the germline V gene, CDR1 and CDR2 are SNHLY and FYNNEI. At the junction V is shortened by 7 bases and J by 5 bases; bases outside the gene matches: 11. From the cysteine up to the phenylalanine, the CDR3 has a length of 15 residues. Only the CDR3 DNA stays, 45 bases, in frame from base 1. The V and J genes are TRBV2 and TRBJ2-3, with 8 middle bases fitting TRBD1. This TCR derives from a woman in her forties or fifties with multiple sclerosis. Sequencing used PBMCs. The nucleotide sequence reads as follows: TGTGCCAGCACAGCCGACAGGGGCGAAGGAGATACGCAGTATTTT. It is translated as CASTADRGEGDTQYF.